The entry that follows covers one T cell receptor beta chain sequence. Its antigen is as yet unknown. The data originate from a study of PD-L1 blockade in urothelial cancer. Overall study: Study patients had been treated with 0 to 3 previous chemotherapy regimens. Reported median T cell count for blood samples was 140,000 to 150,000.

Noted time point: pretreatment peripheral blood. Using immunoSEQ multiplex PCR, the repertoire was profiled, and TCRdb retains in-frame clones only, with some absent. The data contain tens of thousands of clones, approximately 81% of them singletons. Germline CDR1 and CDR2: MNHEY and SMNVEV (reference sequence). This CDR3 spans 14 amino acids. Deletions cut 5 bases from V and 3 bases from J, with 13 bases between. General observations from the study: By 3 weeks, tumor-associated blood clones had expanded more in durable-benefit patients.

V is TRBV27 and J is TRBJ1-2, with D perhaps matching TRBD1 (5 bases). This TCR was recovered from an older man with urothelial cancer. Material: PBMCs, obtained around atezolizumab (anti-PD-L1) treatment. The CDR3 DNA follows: TGTGCCAGCAGTATCGGCGGGGGGTACTATGGCTACACCTTC. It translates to CASSIGGGYYGYTF.